This passage covers 5 T cell receptor beta chains from one sample sequenced in a study of graft-versus-host responses after intestinal transplantation. Libraries were prepared by immunoSEQ multiplex PCR; TCRdb keeps only in-frame clonotypes and omits some of them. The table shows around 120,000 clones, with about nine tenths occurring only once. These receptors' targets are unknown. The specimen comprised unstimulated CD4+ T cells sorted from spleen or lymph node cells, sampled before intestinal transplant. These receptors were obtained from a human donor who received an intestinal transplant.

This clone was counted once. The chain joins TRBV28 to TRBJ1-1; D uncertain. Trimming took 6 bases from V and 0 from J, leaving 17 bases between them. Germline V gene data show CDR1 as MDHEN and CDR2 as SYDVKM. CDR3 length: 16 residues. The CDR3 region is CASSPALGAMNTEAFF. DNA of the CDR3: TGTGCCAGCAGCCCGGCCCTGGGCGCCATGAACACTGAAGCTTTCTTT.

The CDR3: CASSFLQGAGNQPQHF. The CDR3 nucleotides read TGTGCCAGCAGCTTCCTACAGGGGGCCGGCAATCAGCCCCAGCATTTT. The chain uses TRBV5-6 and TRBJ1-5, with 9 bases fitting TRBD1. The germline V gene encodes CDR1 SGHDT and CDR2 YYEEEE. CDR3 length equals 16 residues. V trimming: 2 bases; J trimming: 2 bases; junction bases outside the gene matches: 5.

Only one count was recorded for this clone. The chain recombines TRBV28 with TRBJ2-1, with D possibly matching TRBD2 (5 bases). The CDR3 length is 14 residues. V was cut by 1 base and J by 1 base, with 5 bases left in between. Germline V CDR1 and CDR2: MDHEN, SYDVKM. As DNA, the CDR3 is TGTGCCAGCAGTTTATCGGGGTCCTACAATGAGCAGTTCTTC. Its translation is CASSLSGSYNEQFF.

This clone has more than one count but fewer than ten. The rearrangement joins TRBV5-1 to TRBJ2-7; 8 nucleotides match TRBD1. Trimming at V came to 4 bases and at J to 5 bases, leaving 8 bases not matched to a gene. The CDR3 totals 14 residues. The V gene's germline CDR1 is SGHRS and CDR2 YFSETQ. CDR3 region: CASSRNRGLDEQYF. CDR3 DNA sequence: TGCGCCAGCAGCCGAAACAGGGGGTTAGACGAGCAGTACTTC.

The V call is TRBV10-2, the J call TRBJ2-2; 8 bases line up with TRBD2. CDR1 is WSHSY and CDR2 is SAAADI in the germline V gene. This CDR3 spans 17 amino acids. V lost 6 bases and J lost 3; bases outside the gene matches: 12. CDR3 in DNA: TGCGCCAGCAGCCATAAGTCCGGGGGGGCCGACACCGGGGAGCTGTTTTTT. Its protein product is CASSHKSGGADTGELFF.